This T cell receptor beta chain was profiled in a study of CD8+CD57+ T cells in acquired aplastic anemia. As for the study in general: Sorted CD4+ and CD8+ cells yielded 2.5 to 3.5 ug of DNA on average. CD4+ cells from healthy donors averaged around 10 million reads.

This clonotype was recorded only once. Its antigen is undetermined. Study conclusions and caveats: With respect to CD8+ Simpson's diversity, patients and controls did not differ significantly. There were 25 to 35 CD8+ CDR3 sequences that occurred in both patients and controls.

Germline CDR1 ENHRY, CDR2 SYGVKD. The length of the CDR3 is 13 residues. The V segment lost 10 bases and the J segment 5 bases; nucleotides outside the gene matches: 10. TCR beta VDJ and CDR3 profiling used genomic DNA as template. TCRdb fed the reads into MiXCR, producing one record per CDR3 protein. The sample contains some 240,000 distinct CDR3 sequences, about a third of which appear only once. The rearrangement links TRBV10-3 to TRBJ2-5; TRBD2 aligns across 7 bases. Sequences were obtained from sorted CD4+, CD8+, or CD8+CD57+ T cells (not recorded which) from PBMCs. The TCR comes from a human donor in good health, serving as a control. CDR3 residues: CATRGDLPETQYF. The CDR3 bases are TGTGCCACACGGGGGGATTTGCCGGAGACCCAGTACTTC.